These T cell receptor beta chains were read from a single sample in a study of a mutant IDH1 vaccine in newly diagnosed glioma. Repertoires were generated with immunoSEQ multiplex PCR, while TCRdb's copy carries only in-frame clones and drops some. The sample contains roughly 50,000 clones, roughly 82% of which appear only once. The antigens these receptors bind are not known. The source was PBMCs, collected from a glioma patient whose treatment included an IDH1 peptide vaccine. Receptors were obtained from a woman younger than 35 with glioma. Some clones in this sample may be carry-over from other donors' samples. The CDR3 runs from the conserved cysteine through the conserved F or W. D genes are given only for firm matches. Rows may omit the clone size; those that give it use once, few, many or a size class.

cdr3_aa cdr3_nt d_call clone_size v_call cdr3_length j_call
CASSPGASYEQYF TGTGCCAGCTCACCAGGGGCAAGCTACGAGCAGTACTTC - - TRBV18 13 TRBJ2-7
CASSLGEWREQYF TGTGCCAGCAGCTTGGGAGAATGGAGGGAGCAGTACTTC - - TRBV7-2 13 TRBJ2-7
CASSPFRTGTSGRENEQFF TGTGCCAGCAGCCCATTTAGGACCGGGACTAGCGGGAGGGAGAATGAGCAGTTCTTC TRBD2 - TRBV14 19 TRBJ2-1
CASSRQAGGADTQYF TGTGCCAGCAGCCGTCAAGCGGGGGGGGCAGATACGCAGTATTTT TRBD2 - TRBV7-9 15 TRBJ2-3
CASRSGQYNSPLHF TGTGCCAGCAGATCTGGACAGTATAATTCACCCCTCCACTTT - once TRBV6-5 14 TRBJ1-6
CASSLEAEQPQHF TGTGCCAGCAGCTTGGAGGCAGAACAGCCCCAGCATTTT - once TRBV5-4 13 TRBJ1-5
CASKMDGTGGETQYF TGTGCCAGTAAGATGGATGGGACAGGGGGAGAGACCCAGTACTTC TRBD1 - TRBV19 15 TRBJ2-5
CAISEWRGANNEQFF TGTGCCATCAGTGAGTGGCGGGGGGCCAACAATGAGCAGTTCTTC TRBD2 few TRBV10-3 15 TRBJ2-1
CASSLAIPGGGGYTF TGTGCCAGCAGCTTAGCTATTCCAGGGGGTGGTGGCTACACCTTC TRBD1 - TRBV7-2 15 TRBJ1-2
CASSVWTSGDNEQFF TGTGCCAGCAGCGTATGGACTAGCGGGGACAATGAGCAGTTCTTC TRBD2 - TRBV9 15 TRBJ2-1
CASSLSEGGANVLTF TGTGCCAGCAGCTTATCCGAGGGGGGGGCCAACGTCCTGACTTTC - - TRBV7-7 15 TRBJ2-6
CSALDRINSPLHF TGCAGCGCCCTCGATAGGATTAATTCACCCCTCCACTTT - once TRBV29-1 13 TRBJ1-6
CSVGHRGMNTEAFF TGCAGCGTAGGACACCGAGGCATGAACACTGAAGCTTTCTTT - - TRBV29-1 14 TRBJ1-1
CAWSRRGTGALGNQPQHF TGTGCCTGGAGTAGACGGGGGACAGGGGCCCTAGGCAATCAGCCCCAGCATTTT TRBD1 few TRBV30 18 TRBJ1-5
CASSPHGLTDTQYF TGTGCCAGCAGCCCCCACGGATTGACAGATACGCAGTATTTT - - TRBV9 14 TRBJ2-3
CASSPLLAGDEQYF TGTGCCAGCTCACCGTTGCTAGCGGGAGACGAGCAGTACTTC TRBD2 - TRBV18 14 TRBJ2-7
CASSLSSGATGTEAFF TGTGCCAGCAGTTTATCCAGCGGGGCGACGGGGACTGAAGCTTTCTTT - - TRBV27 16 TRBJ1-1
CASSVMVGELFF TGTGCCAGCAGTGTCATGGTCGGGGAGCTGTTTTTT - few TRBV2 12 TRBJ2-2
CASSPGGSNQPQHF TGTGCCAGCTCACCAGGCGGTAGCAATCAGCCCCAGCATTTT - - TRBV18 14 TRBJ1-5
CSVEWLAGEGDYNEQFF TGCAGCGTTGAATGGTTAGCGGGAGAGGGGGACTACAATGAGCAGTTCTTC TRBD2 - TRBV29-1 17 TRBJ2-1
CASSVSTDTQYF TGTGCCAGCAGCGTCAGCACAGATACGCAGTATTTT - - TRBV9 12 TRBJ2-3
CASSEVRAAYEQYF TGTGCCAGCAGTGAAGTGAGGGCGGCCTACGAGCAGTACTTC - - TRBV6-1 14 TRBJ2-7
CASSDYMNEKLFF TGTGCCAGCAGTGATTACATGAATGAAAAACTGTTTTTT - - TRBV6-5 13 TRBJ1-4
CASSEYRGTDTQYF TGTGCCAGCAGTGAATATCGGGGGACAGATACGCAGTATTTT - once TRBV25-1 14 TRBJ2-3
CSALTGDEQYF TGCAGTGCTCTGACAGGGGATGAGCAGTACTTC TRBD1 few TRBV20-1 11 TRBJ2-7
CASSFERDEAFF TGTGCCAGCAGTTTCGAACGAGATGAAGCTTTCTTT - few TRBV28 12 TRBJ1-1
CASSIGTAEANYGYTF TGTGCCAGCAGCATCGGAACAGCCGAAGCTAACTATGGCTACACCTTC - - TRBV9 16 TRBJ1-2
CASSFRDRDEKLFF TGTGCCAGCAGCTTCCGGGACAGGGATGAAAAACTGTTTTTT TRBD1 - TRBV11-3 14 TRBJ1-4
CASSFLRGQVLYEQYF TGTGCCAGCAGCTTTTTAAGGGGTCAGGTCCTCTACGAGCAGTACTTC - - TRBV11-2 16 TRBJ2-7
CASSLSTSGNTIYF TGTGCCAGCAGCTTGTCGACCTCTGGAAACACCATATATTTT - - TRBV11-3 14 TRBJ1-3
CASSYSGGRTNYGYTF TGTGCCAGCAGTTACTCGGGAGGACGCACTAACTATGGCTACACCTTC - - TRBV6-6 16 TRBJ1-2
CASSQVYEQYF TGTGCCAGCAGCCAGGTCTACGAGCAGTACTTC - - TRBV14 11 TRBJ2-7
CASNRGTVNEQFF TGTGCCAGCAACAGGGGTACCGTCAATGAGCAGTTCTTC TRBD1 - TRBV9 13 TRBJ2-1
CASTNELGLLHTGELFF TGTGCCAGCACTAACGAACTAGGACTCCTTCACACCGGGGAGCTGTTTTTT - once TRBV7-8 17 TRBJ2-2
CASSQGRWEQYF TGTGCCAGCAGCCAAGGGAGATGGGAGCAGTATTTT - - TRBV14 12 TRBJ2-3
CSVDMGGVETQYF TGCAGCGTTGACATGGGAGGGGTAGAGACCCAGTACTTC TRBD2 - TRBV29-1 13 TRBJ2-5
CASRRNYEQYF TGTGCCAGCAGACGGAACTACGAGCAGTACTTC - - TRBV7-2 11 TRBJ2-7
CAWRRGTASSGANVLTF TGTGCCTGGAGGCGAGGGACAGCCAGCTCTGGGGCCAACGTCCTGACTTTC TRBD1 - TRBV30 17 TRBJ2-6
CASSLLFRGSSNYGYTF TGTGCCAGCAGCTTGTTGTTCAGGGGGTCGTCTAACTATGGCTACACCTTC TRBD1 - TRBV5-6 17 TRBJ1-2
CASSLGGESSYEQYF TGTGCCAGCAGCTTGGGCGGGGAGAGCTCCTACGAGCAGTACTTC - - TRBV5-6 15 TRBJ2-7